This T cell receptor (beta chain) was observed in a study of cytomegalovirus exposure and HLA in healthy donors. Study-level points and caveats: A missense DCLRE1C variant was associated with V- and J-gene trimming of TCR beta chains in a later analysis, and an independent cohort replicated the association. The analysis excluded some indistinguishable V segments, including TRBV6-2 and TRBV6-3. The study listed about 150 cytomegalovirus-associated TCR beta chains.

Vbeta (60) and Jbeta (13) primers were used in the PCR. Libraries were prepared by immunoSEQ multiplex PCR; TCRdb keeps only in-frame clonotypes and omits some of them. The table shows 70,000 to 85,000 clones, with under 65% occurring only once. A remark on this clone: Its cognate antigen is unknown.

Germline V lookup: CDR1 MDHEN, CDR2 SYDVKM. V was shortened by 4 bases and J by 0 bases, with 15 bases between the two germline ends. The CDR3 sequence is 17 residues long. The sample comprised PBMCs. The rearrangement uses TRBV28 and TRBJ2-2; tentative D call: TRBD2 (6 bases). This sequence was found in a male donor in good health and CMV-seropositive. The CDR3 region is CASSSWEEGTNTGELFF. In DNA form, the CDR3 reads TGTGCCAGCAGTTCCTGGGAGGAAGGAACGAACACCGGGGAGCTGTTTTTT. The full variable domain, rest sourced from reference TRBV28 and TRBJ2-2, is DVKVTQSSRYLVKRTGEKVFLECVQDMDHENMFWYRQDPGLGLRLIYFSYDVKMKEKGDIPEGYSVSREKKERFSLILESASTNQTSMYLCASSSWEEGTNTGELFFGEGSRLTVL.